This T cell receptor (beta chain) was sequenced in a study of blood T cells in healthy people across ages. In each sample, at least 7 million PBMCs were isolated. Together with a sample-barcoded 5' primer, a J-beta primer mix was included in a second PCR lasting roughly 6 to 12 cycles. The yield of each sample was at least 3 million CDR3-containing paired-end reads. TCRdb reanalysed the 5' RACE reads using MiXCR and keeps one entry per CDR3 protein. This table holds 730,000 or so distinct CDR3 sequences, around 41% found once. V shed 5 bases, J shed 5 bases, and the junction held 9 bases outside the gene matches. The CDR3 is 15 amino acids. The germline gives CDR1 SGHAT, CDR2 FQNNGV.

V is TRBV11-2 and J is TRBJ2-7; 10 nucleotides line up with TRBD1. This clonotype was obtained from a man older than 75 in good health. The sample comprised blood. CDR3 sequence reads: CASSTTGTGVNEQYF. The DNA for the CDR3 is TGTGCCAGCAGCACCACCGGGACAGGGGTGAACGAGCAGTACTTC.